These T cell receptor beta chains were read from a single sample in a study of beta chain features in type 1 diabetes. The method was immunoSEQ multiplex PCR; TCRdb's version includes in-frame clones alone and lacks a portion of them. The sample includes under 450,000 clones, less than 15% seen only once; the top ten take around 0.02%. The sequenced sample consisted of naive CD4+ T cells from blood. These receptors came from a woman under 30 in good health. Each CDR3 is given with its conserved first and last residue. D genes are given only for firm matches.

j_call v_call d_call cdr3_aa
TRBJ1-2 TRBV2 . CASNQVYYGYTF
TRBJ1-1 TRBV29-1 . CSIWDTMNTEAFF
. TRBV29-1 . CSVVRSGHEQYF
TRBJ2-2 TRBV15 . CATRGSLTAGELFF
TRBJ2-5 TRBV28 TRBD2 CASSGTGGLGTQYF
TRBJ2-5 TRBV7-2 TRBD2 CASSSPSGLIQETQYF
TRBJ2-1 TRBV7-9 TRBD2 CASSFSTGLAGQGPNEQFF
TRBJ2-5 TRBV30 TRBD2 CAWSRDLAAQETQYF
TRBJ1-2 TRBV29-1 . CSVGYRTQPDGYTF
TRBJ2-4 TRBV29-1 . CSVGGLAKNIQYF
TRBJ2-2 TRBV4-2 TRBD2 CASSREGSANTGELFF
TRBJ2-3 TRBV6-6 TRBD2 CASSHTSGGADTQYF
TRBJ1-2 TRBV13 TRBD1 CASSSGQGRGGYTF
TRBJ2-1 TRBV5-4 . CASGRSSGGGNEQFF
TRBJ2-1 TRBV5-1 TRBD1 CASSLGQGMDEQFF
TRBJ2-7 TRBV30 . CAWTLALADWQYF
TRBJ2-4 TRBV5-1 TRBD2 CASSLGTSGRAQNIQYF
TRBJ2-2 TRBV7-9 . CASSLRTGKNTGELFF
TRBJ1-4 TRBV29-1 TRBD1 CSVQGVGNEKLFF
TRBJ2-7 TRBV28 TRBD2 CASSPGGRRGDEQYF
TRBJ1-1 TRBV9 TRBD1 CASSGRDRGTEAFF